The following is a TCR beta chain sequence with its context. Profiling relied on immunoSEQ multiplex PCR, and the TCRdb table lists in-frame clones only, not all of them. The top ten hold roughly 13% of the sample, which has approximately 70,000 clones, about 81% seen once. Germline CDR1 reads GTSNPN; CDR2 reads SVGIG (reference sequence). Trimming left V 5 bases short and J 4 bases short, with 15 bases between. CDR3 size: 14 residues. The data stem from a study of blood T cell repertoires in COVID-19. This chain uses TRBV30 with TRBJ2-1; D is possibly TRBD2 (5 bases). This clonotype originated in an elderly woman with acute or convalescent COVID-19. Input material: peripheral blood. The CDR3 here is CAWLPDGIYNEQFF. The CDR3 bases are TGTGCCTGGCTTCCAGACGGGATATACAATGAGCAGTTCTTC.